Below are 21 T cell receptor beta chains sequenced from a single sample in a study of T-cell memory formation after mild COVID-19. TCRdb redid the calling of the 5' RACE reads with MiXCR, one entry per CDR3 protein. Of some 350,000 distinct CDR3 sequences detected, 10% to 15% appear once; the ten largest clones hold 20% to 25%. The sample comprised PBMCs or a T cell subset sorted from them (not recorded which). The origin of the receptors is a man younger than 35 who had mild COVID-19 (a few samples of this study predate the infection). Cell type and time point are not known.

This clonotype appeared a few times. The CDR3 loop is CASRDDWTSSPLHF. The CDR3 region has the DNA TGTGCCAGCAGGGATGATTGGACGTCATCACCCCTCCACTTT. This sequence joins TRBV7-9 and TRBJ1-6; D gene unclear. CDR1 SEHNR and CDR2 FQNEAQ come from the germline V gene (reference sequence). V lost 6 bases and J 10 bases, leaving 16 bases between the germline ends. The CDR3 is made up of 14 amino acids.

This clonotype was seen a handful of times. CDR3 in DNA: TGTGCCAGCAGCCGCCCGGGGAGACCGACGAACACTGAAGCTTTCTTT. Its translation: CASSRPGRPTNTEAFF. The V gene is TRBV6-5, the J gene TRBJ1-1; D remains unclear. V lost 6 bases to trimming and J lost 1 base, with 18 bases between them. The length of the CDR3 is 16 residues. CDR1 and CDR2 from the germline V gene are MNHEY and SVGAGI.

V is TRBV20-1 and J is TRBJ2-2; either TRBD1 or TRBD2 may supply D (5 bases each). The germline gives CDR1 DFQATT, CDR2 SNEGSKA (reference sequence). The CDR3 has 14 amino acids. V was pared by 2 bases and J by 4 bases, with 11 bases between. CDR3 loop: CSARILGVTGELFF. The DNA of the CDR3 is TGCAGTGCTAGAATCCTGGGGGTCACCGGGGAGCTGTTTTTT.

This clonotype turned up a few times. This chain links TRBV6-5 with TRBJ2-5; a possible D gene is TRBD2 (5 bases). The V gene lost 7 bases and the J gene lost 7 bases, with 10 bases spanning the gap. In germline, CDR1 is MNHEY, CDR2 SVGAGI. The CDR3 loop spans 11 amino acids. In DNA form, the CDR3 reads TGTGCCAGCACCCACACTAGGACCCAGTACTTC. Translating it yields CASTHTRTQYF.

This clonotype was recorded a few times. The rearrangement links TRBV4-2 to TRBJ1-1, with D hard to call. Germline loops: CDR1 LGHNA, CDR2 YNFKEQ. This CDR3 spans 13 amino acids. V was trimmed by 0 bases and J by 6 bases, leaving 8 bases between them. The CDR3 loop is CASSQEGWAEAFF. The CDR3 region has the DNA TGTGCCAGCAGCCAAGAGGGGTGGGCTGAAGCTTTCTTT.

The chain combines TRBV20-1 with TRBJ1-4; no reliable D call. The CDR3 loop spans 14 amino acids. Germline-derived CDR1 and CDR2 are DFQATT and SNEGSKA (reference sequence). The V end lost 0 bases, the J end lost 6 bases, and 11 bases lay between the germline ends. The CDR3 region has the DNA TGCAGTGCTAGAGACTCCCTCCTGGATGAAAAACTGTTTTTT. Translation: CSARDSLLDEKLFF.

The table lists this clonotype with many counts. The rearrangement uses TRBV7-2 and TRBJ2-2; D gene unclear. Germline-derived CDR1 and CDR2 are SGHTA and FQGNSA. The CDR3 has 16 amino acids. The V end lost 2 bases, the J end lost 0 bases, and 10 bases lay between the germline ends. As DNA, the CDR3 is TGTGCCAGCAGCTTACTGGGTCTTACGAACACCGGGGAGCTGTTTTTT. This translates into CASSLLGLTNTGELFF.

J is TRBJ1-1 and V is TRBV12-3 or TRBV12-4; D unresolved. This CDR3 spans 13 amino acids. Trimming removed 5 bases from V and 0 bases from J, with 7 bases in between. The CDR3 loop is CASSGSLNTEAFF. As DNA, the CDR3 is TGTGCCAGCAGTGGGTCTTTGAACACTGAAGCTTTCTTT.

V gene TRBV6-5 combines with J gene TRBJ1-5; 7 bases fit TRBD1. V shed 7 bases and J 3 bases; nucleotides not matched to a gene: 6. This CDR3 has 14 amino acids. Germline CDR1 MNHEY, CDR2 SVGAGI. CDR3 coding DNA: TGTGCCAGCACCGCGGACAGGTACAATCAGCCCCAGCATTTT. Translation gives CASTADRYNQPQHF.

The chain combines TRBV28 with TRBJ1-4; weak D call: TRBD1 (5 bases). V shed 2 bases and J shed 4 bases, with 23 bases lying between them. The CDR3 covers 19 residues. Germline assignment: CDR1 MDHEN and CDR2 SYDVKM. The CDR3 is CASSLVRPSRDGYNEKLFF. The CDR3 bases are TGTGCCAGCAGTTTAGTCCGGCCTTCTAGGGACGGATATAATGAAAAACTGTTTTTT.

This clonotype was recorded at least ten times. V usage is TRBV5-1 and J usage is TRBJ2-1; D is uncertain. Per germline, CDR1 SGHRS and CDR2 YFSETQ. V was cut by 4 bases and J by 10 bases, with 9 bases left in between. CDR3 size: 11 residues. The CDR3 coding sequence is TGCGCCAGCAGCGTTGGCCGGGAGCAGTTCTTC. Its translation: CASSVGREQFF.

This clonotype was counted only a few times. The chain has TRBV5-4 and TRBJ2-3, with 10 bases that match TRBD1. This CDR3 is 15 amino acids long. The junction had 9 bases not matched to a gene; V was cut back by 5 bases and J by 6 bases. The germline V gene encodes CDR1 SGHNT and CDR2 YYREEE (reference sequence). CDR3 residues: CASRRRDRGSDTQYF. CDR3 nucleotide sequence: TGTGCCAGCAGGCGCCGGGACAGGGGTTCGGATACGCAGTATTTT.

This clonotype was found many times. This chain connects TRBV27 to TRBJ2-5, with 8 bases identical to TRBD2. Trimming removed 5 bases from V and 4 bases from J; junction bases left unmatched: 12. The CDR3 has 16 residues. Germline CDR1 reads MNHEY; CDR2 reads SMNVEV (reference sequence). The CDR3 DNA reads as TGTGCCAGCAGTCCGGGGGCGGGGGGAAACGGAGAGACCCAGTACTTC. This gives the protein CASSPGAGGNGETQYF.

This rearrangement joins TRBV7-9 to TRBJ2-7; a possible D gene is TRBD1 (5 bases). V was trimmed by 7 bases and J by 0 bases, leaving 10 bases between them. Germline V gives CDR1 SEHNR, CDR2 FQNEAQ (reference sequence). This CDR3 has 13 amino acids. The CDR3 DNA is TGTGCCAGCACCGACAGAGGCTCCTACGAGCAGTACTTC. Protein: CASTDRGSYEQYF.

The sample holds many counts of this clonotype. The genes are TRBV10-2 and TRBJ2-3; weak D call: TRBD2 (6 bases). This CDR3 is 15 amino acids long. V was shortened by 6 bases and J by 2 bases, with 15 bases between the two germline ends. Germline V gives CDR1 WSHSY, CDR2 SAAADI. The CDR3 DNA reads TGCGCCAGCAGCCTGTTTGCGGGGCACACAGATACGCAGTATTTT. Translated, it gives CASSLFAGHTDTQYF.

The rearrangement joins TRBV6-5 to TRBJ1-1, with a possible D match to TRBD1 (6 bases). Trimming shortened V by 2 bases and J by 7 bases, and 11 bases separated the two germline ends. The CDR3 is made up of 13 amino acids. Germline CDR1 is MNHEY and CDR2 is SVGAGI. This chain's CDR3 is CASSYANRVEAFF. CDR3 DNA: TGTGCCAGCAGTTACGCGAACAGGGTTGAAGCTTTCTTT.

The chain recombines TRBV3-1 with TRBJ2-3, with D hard to call. The CDR3 has 12 amino acids. Looked up from germline, CDR1 is LGHDT and CDR2 is YNNKEL (reference sequence). The ends were cut back, 6 bases at V and 6 bases at J, with 10 bases in the middle. CDR3 bases: TGTGCCAGCAGTCTTTTGTTCGATACGCAGTATTTT. This codes for CASSLLFDTQYF.

V and J are TRBV11-2 and TRBJ2-3, with D tentatively TRBD1 (6 bases). The V end was cut by 5 bases, the J end by 2 bases, with 14 bases between. CDR3 length: 15 amino acids. CDR1 is SGHAT, CDR2 FQNNGV, per germline. CDR3 bases: TGTGCCAGCAGCAGATTAGGGGGTGCCACAGATACGCAGTATTTT. It codes for CASSRLGGATDTQYF.

This clonotype has more than one count but fewer than ten. The chain combines TRBV20-1 with TRBJ2-7; D is unclear. The V gene's germline CDR1 is DFQATT and CDR2 SNEGSKA (reference sequence). The length of the CDR3 is 12 residues. Trimming left V 1 base short and J 3 bases short, with 7 bases between. The CDR3 coding sequence is TGCAGTGCTAGAGTGGATGACTACGAGCAGTACGTC. This codes for CSARVDDYEQYV.

The CDR3 here is CASSGFPTGMNTEAFF. CDR3 sequence (DNA): TGTGCCAGTAGCGGTTTCCCGACAGGCATGAACACTGAAGCTTTCTTT. The chain couples TRBV19 to TRBJ1-1; a weak D match, TRBD1 (6 bases). This CDR3 has 16 amino acids. Germline lookup yields CDR1 LNHDA and CDR2 SQIVND (reference sequence). V was cut by 6 bases and J by 0 bases, with 17 bases left in between.

This chain joins TRBV6-1 and TRBJ1-2; possibly TRBD1 for D (5 bases). CDR1 is MNHNS and CDR2 is SASEGT in the germline V gene. CDR3 length: 13 residues. V was trimmed by 3 bases and J by 6 bases, leaving 11 bases between them. Here the CDR3 reads CASSEFQGNGYTF. The CDR3 bases are TGTGCCAGCAGTGAGTTCCAGGGAAATGGCTACACCTTC.